The subject of this entry is one TCR beta chain. The source of the sample is a study of blood T cell repertoires in COVID-19. Across the whole study: Whether acute or convalescent, the COVID-19 samples came from the United States, Italy and Spain. T cells, B-cell-depleted T cells, or PBMCs provided the cDNA or gDNA that served as material.

In the authors' methods: Nucleated cell number was recorded as an estimate derived from reference gene primer amplification. The repertoire was sequenced with immunoSEQ multiplex PCR; TCRdb's copy has only in-frame clones and lacks some. That table furnishes V, J and clone size, whereas the DNA furnished D and trimming. The repertoire holds about 70,000 clones, with more than 80% as singletons. The material sequenced was peripheral blood. This sequence originates from a man older than 75 with acute or convalescent COVID-19.

This chain's CDR3 is CASSQERRGTQYF. CDR3 nucleotides: TGCGCCAGCAGCCAAGAACGACGGGGGACGCAGTATTTT. The rearrangement joins TRBV4-1 to TRBJ2-3; D possibly corresponds to TRBD2 (6 bases). This CDR3 is 13 amino acids long. V was clipped by 0 bases and J by 9 bases, with 10 bases between them. In germline, CDR1 is MGHRA, CDR2 YSYEKL.